This T cell receptor (beta chain) was identified during a study of blood T cell repertoires in COVID-19. Looking at the study overall: Samples of COVID-19 (acute and convalescent) were obtained from the United States, Italy and Spain. Sources were T cells, B-cell-depleted T cells, or PBMCs; the material itself was cDNA or gDNA.

In the study's own analysis: Reference gene primers were amplified, and this amplification served to estimate nucleated cell counts. The repertoire was sequenced with immunoSEQ multiplex PCR; TCRdb's copy has only in-frame clones and lacks some. Clonal size and the V and J genes are those of that table, whereas D and trimming came from the DNA. The top ten clones hold 1.8% of a sample with about 90,000 clones, roughly nine tenths of them seen once. The CDR3 loop spans 15 amino acids. Germline V gives CDR1 KGHSY, CDR2 FQNENV. V was clipped by 2 bases and J by 8 bases, with 15 bases between them. The sequence was collected from a human donor with active COVID-19. The donor label of this sample is uncertain. This chain connects TRBV16 to TRBJ1-4; D is uncertain. Input material: peripheral blood. The CDR3 loop reads CASSQIGLAGEKLFF. As DNA, the CDR3 is TGTGCCAGCAGCCAAATTGGTTTAGCCGGGGAAAAACTGTTTTTT.